The clone carrying this T cell receptor beta chain was counted many times. Its antigen remains unknown. This entry comes from a study of response to subunit inactivated influenza vaccine. Study-level findings and limits: Authors proposed each seasonal influenza vaccination draws in few new T cells.

One entry per CDR3 protein results from TCRdb running MiXCR on the RT-PCR reads. The sample yields approximately 700,000 distinct CDR3 sequences, approximately 15% seen once. The V gene lost 4 bases and the J gene lost 4 bases, with 9 bases spanning the gap. The CDR3 loop spans 13 amino acids. The receptor was derived from a man aged 45-65 years who received an inactivated influenza vaccine. The chain couples TRBV12-3 or TRBV12-4 to TRBJ2-3, with D hard to call. The sample here was PBMCs from blood, taken 14 to 15 days before vaccination. The DNA for the CDR3 is TGTGCCAGCAGTTCTCCTTGGGCAGATACGCAGTATTTT. It translates to CASSSPWADTQYF.